Shown below are 14 T cell receptor beta chains from a single sample sequenced in a study of blood T cell repertoires in COVID-19. The table came from immunoSEQ multiplex PCR; TCRdb's copy has only in-frame clones and leaves some out. The data hold roughly 110,000 clones, with roughly 86% observed a single time. The sequenced sample consisted of peripheral blood. Receptors were obtained from a man aged 35 to 55 with acute or convalescent COVID-19.

The rearrangement joins TRBV7-2 to TRBJ1-5; D not resolved. The CDR3 has 15 residues. V was shortened by 3 bases and J by 0 bases, with 9 bases between the two germline ends. Germline V lookup: CDR1 SGHTA, CDR2 FQGNSA. The CDR3 DNA follows: TGTGCCAGCAGCTTTTCGGGAGATAGCAATCAGCCCCAGCATTTT. The encoded protein is CASSFSGDSNQPQHF.

The chain links TRBV29-1 to TRBJ2-2; 8 bases match TRBD1. The junction had 15 bases not matched to a gene; V was cut back by 6 bases and J by 6 bases. This CDR3 is built from 16 residues. Germline V gene sequence: CDR1 SQVTM, CDR2 ANQGSEA. DNA for the CDR3: TGCAGCGTCGACAACCAACAGGGGGTGTCGTCCGGGGAGCTGTTTTTT. Its protein is CSVDNQQGVSSGELFF.

The chain has TRBV5-1 and TRBJ2-2; 7 bases align to TRBD1. Germline loops: CDR1 SGHRS, CDR2 YFSETQ. After removal of 3 bases from V and 7 bases from J, the junction contained 9 bases not matched to a gene. The CDR3 loop spans 15 amino acids. This CDR3 reads CASSYRQGGDGELFF. The CDR3 DNA reads as TGCGCCAGCAGCTATCGACAGGGTGGTGACGGGGAGCTGTTTTTT. The full variable domain, completed using reference TRBV5-1 and TRBJ2-2, is KAGVTQTPRYLIKTRGQQVTLSCSPISGHRSVSWYQQTPGQGLQFLFEYFSETQRNKGNFPGRFSGRQFSNSRSEMNVSTLELGDSALYLCASSYRQGGDGELFFGEGSRLTVL.

V usage is TRBV10-3 and J usage is TRBJ2-7, with D perhaps matching TRBD2 (5 bases). The germline V and J ends were trimmed by 0 bases and 5 bases, with 14 bases remaining between them. Germline V CDR1 and CDR2: ENHRY, SYGVKD. CDR3 length: 15 residues. The CDR3 DNA reads TGTGCCATCAGTGAGTCGACCACTAGATCCGACGAGCAGTACTTC. Amino acids: CAISESTTRSDEQYF.

In its sample, this clone was seen once. The chain employs TRBV6-6 and TRBJ1-1, with 8 bases that match TRBD1. V lost 6 bases and J lost 4; bases outside the gene matches: 7. Germline CDR1 is MNHNY and CDR2 is SVGAGI (reference sequence). The CDR3 spans 14 residues. The CDR3 DNA reads as TGTGCCAGCAGGCCAGGGGGCCGCGGCACTGAAGCTTTCTTT. It is translated as CASRPGGRGTEAFF.

V and J are TRBV3-1 (or the pseudogene TRBV3-2) and TRBJ2-2; possibly TRBD2 for D (6 bases). The CDR3 consists of 15 residues. Per the germline V gene, CDR1 is LGHDT and CDR2 is YNNKEL (reference sequence). Trimming shortened V by 1 base and J by 4 bases, and 10 bases separated the two germline ends. The CDR3 nucleotides are TGTGCCAGCAGCCAAGCCGGGAGTATCACCGGGGAGCTGTTTTTT. Translating it yields CASSQAGSITGELFF.

The CDR3: CASSLTRGFEQFF. CDR3 coding DNA: TGTGCCAGCAGCTTAACCCGGGGGTTTGAGCAGTTCTTC. The chain is built from TRBV11-2 and TRBJ2-1, with D possibly TRBD2 on 6 matching bases. CDR1 is SGHAT, CDR2 FQNNGV, per germline. V lost 2 bases to trimming and J lost 9 bases, with 11 bases between them. This CDR3 is built from 13 residues. Looking up the rest from reference TRBV11-2 and TRBJ2-1 gives the full variable domain: EAGVAQSPRYKIIEKRQSVAFWCNPISGHATLYWYQQILGQGPKLLIQFQNNGVVDDSQLPKDRFSAERLKGVDSTLKIQPAKLEDSAVYLCASSLTRGFEQFFGPGTRLTVL.

The chain uses TRBV5-1 and TRBJ2-1; 7 nucleotides align to TRBD1. V gave up 2 bases and J gave up 0 bases; unmatched junction bases: 5. In germline, CDR1 is SGHRS, CDR2 YFSETQ. CDR3 length: 16 amino acids. The CDR3 DNA reads TGCGCCAGCAGCTTAACCGGGACAGACTCCTACAATGAGCAGTTCTTC. Encoded protein: CASSLTGTDSYNEQFF.

This rearrangement joins TRBV7-9 to TRBJ1-2; no firm D call. Looked up from germline, CDR1 is SEHNR and CDR2 is FQNEAQ (reference sequence). The CDR3 loop spans 13 amino acids. V shed 5 bases and J shed 0 bases, with 7 bases lying between them. This chain's CDR3 is CASSGDTNYGYTF. The CDR3 bases are TGTGCCAGCAGCGGAGATACTAACTATGGCTACACCTTC.

The CDR3 nucleotides read TGTGCCAGCAGATTACAGGGACCTAACTATGGCTACACCTTC. Its translation: CASRLQGPNYGYTF. V is TRBV5-4 and J is TRBJ1-2; weak D call: TRBD1 (6 bases). Germline CDR1 SGHNT, CDR2 YYREEE (reference sequence). There are 14 residues in the CDR3. The germline V and J ends were trimmed by 5 bases and 0 bases, with 11 bases remaining between them. The entire variable domain, with the rest obtained from reference TRBV5-4 and TRBJ1-2, is as follows: ETGVTQSPTHLIKTRGQQVTLRCSSQSGHNTVSWYQQALGQGPQFIFQYYREEENGRGNFPPRFSGLQFPNYSSELNVNALELDDSALYLCASRLQGPNYGYTFGSGTRLTVV.

V is TRBV7-2 and J is TRBJ1-1; D remains ambiguous. From germline, CDR1 is SGHTA and CDR2 FQGNSA. This CDR3 region has 18 residues. Trimming left V 2 bases short and J 5 bases short, with 24 bases between. Written as DNA, the CDR3 is TGTGCCAGCAGCTTAAGTCCCCATATCGCGGGAGGGCTGACTGAAGCTTTCTTT. It encodes CASSLSPHIAGGLTEAFF. The full variable domain, completed using reference TRBV7-2 and TRBJ1-1, is GAGVSQSPSNKVTEKGKDVELRCDPISGHTALYWYRQSLGQGLEFLIYFQGNSAPDKSGLPSDRFSAERTGGSVSTLTIQRTQQEDSAVYLCASSLSPHIAGGLTEAFFGQGTRLTVV.

The genes are TRBV19 and TRBJ2-1; the D gene is possibly TRBD2 (6 bases). The CDR3 has 15 residues. The germline gives CDR1 LNHDA, CDR2 SQIVND (reference sequence). The germline V and J ends were trimmed by 6 bases and 6 bases, with 18 bases remaining between them. Written as DNA, the CDR3 is TGTGCCAGTAGGCCCGGGGGTATGTCTCTCAATGAGCAGTTCTTC. This translates into CASRPGGMSLNEQFF.

The sample holds a few counts of this clone. This chain uses TRBV4-2 with TRBJ2-1; 7 bases fit TRBD1. Unmatched junction bases numbered 12, after V lost 4 bases and J lost 6 bases. The V gene's germline CDR1 is LGHNA and CDR2 YNFKEQ. The CDR3 extends over 16 amino acids. CDR3 bases: TGTGCCAGCAGCCCCAGAGGGCAGGGGGATGGCAATGAGCAGTTCTTC. As protein: CASSPRGQGDGNEQFF.

V usage is TRBV2 and J usage is TRBJ2-7; TRBD2 is a possible D gene (6 bases). The CDR3 totals 14 residues. Germline values: CDR1 SNHLY, CDR2 FYNNEI. The V gene lost 5 bases and the J gene lost 7 bases, with 18 bases spanning the gap. In nucleotides, the CDR3 is TGTGCCAGCAGTTCACCCGGGCCTCGGGGGGAGCAGTACTTC. Its translation: CASSSPGPRGEQYF.